Sequencing of this TCR beta chain was carried out in a study of long-term antiretroviral therapy in people with HIV. Survey level was the resolution at which the v3.0 immunoSEQ assay ran. Sequencing was designed to cover roughly 40,000-50,000 T-cell genomes in each sample. Sequenced by immunoSEQ multiplex PCR; TCRdb stores in-frame clones only, minus some. The sample holds fewer than 25,000 clones, about 79% seen once. Per donor, at least one pre-ART and at least two post-ART PBMC samples were obtained. CDR1 is MNHEY and CDR2 is SVGAGI in the germline V gene. This CDR3 is 11 amino acids long. This clone was observed a few times. What it recognizes is unknown. Broader study findings: Diversity went up after ART and still fell short of transplant donor controls.

The chain is built from TRBV6-5 and TRBJ1-2, with D perhaps matching TRBD1 (5 bases). The receptor was isolated from a man aged 18 to 30 with HIV. The specimen was unsorted PBMCs, collected 0.1 years before starting antiretroviral therapy. CDR3 bases: TGTGCGACAGCATCAGGCTATGGCTACACCTTC. Translated: CATASGYGYTF.